This passage covers 26 T cell receptor beta chains from one sample sequenced in a study of T cell responses to AZD1222 COVID-19 vaccine. Repertoires were generated with immunoSEQ multiplex PCR, while TCRdb's copy carries only in-frame clones and drops some. There are about 83,000 clones in the sample; approximately 92% occur only once, and 30% to 35% lies in the top ten. The sample consisted of peripheral blood, taken on day 0 of AZD1222 vaccination. The receptors originated from an adult in good health.

The chain employs TRBV19 and TRBJ2-7; 8 bases match TRBD1. The germline V gene has CDR1 LNHDA and CDR2 SQIVND (reference sequence). Losses at the gene ends were 8 bases for V and 2 bases for J; bases not matched to a gene: 8. The CDR3 has 14 residues. In nucleotides, the CDR3 is TGTGCCAGTCGAGAGGACAGGGAGGCCTACGAGCAGTACTTC. The encoded protein is CASREDREAYEQYF.

The chain has TRBV24-1 and TRBJ1-5; 9 bases align to TRBD1. Germline V gene lookup returns CDR1 KGHDR and CDR2 SFDVKD. The CDR3 has 16 amino acids. Trimming cost V 2 bases and J 7 bases; bases outside gene matches: 8. The CDR3 DNA is TGTGCCACCAGTGATTCCCGGACAGGGGCAGCACAGCCCCAGCATTTT. Its translation is CATSDSRTGAAQPQHF.

The gene calls are TRBV23-1 and TRBJ1-4; possibly TRBD1 for D (5 bases). TRBV23-1 is an ORF; its function is uncertain. The CDR3 spans 19 residues. The ends were cut back, 8 bases at V and 10 bases at J, with 35 bases in the middle. CDR3 DNA: TGCGCCAGCCATCCCCTTTCTCCCATCTTTGGGGCACCTACGGGAAAACTGTTTTTT. Protein: CASHPLSPIFGAPTGKLFF.

The chain carries TRBV9 and TRBJ2-3, with a weak D call TRBD2 (5 bases). Germline assignment: CDR1 SGDLS and CDR2 YYNGEE. V was clipped by 6 bases and J by 3 bases, with 8 bases between them. The CDR3 has 12 residues. The CDR3 bases are TGTGCCAGCAACTCGGGGACAGATACGCAGTATTTT. This translates into CASNSGTDTQYF.

The CDR3 here is CASSLVVEGPGNTIYF. CDR3 DNA: TGTGCCAGCAGCTTGGTAGTTGAAGGCCCTGGAAACACCATATATTTT. The chain carries TRBV5-6 and TRBJ1-3; the D is unclear. CDR3 length: 16 amino acids. Germline loops: CDR1 SGHDT, CDR2 YYEEEE. V was cut by 0 bases and J by 2 bases, with 12 bases left in between.

This sequence joins TRBV7-9 and TRBJ1-2, with a possible D match to TRBD1 (5 bases). Trimming took off 1 base at V and 0 bases at J, with 15 bases between the two ends. Germline V lookup: CDR1 SEHNR, CDR2 FQNEAQ (reference sequence). The CDR3 length is 17 residues. The CDR3 is CASSLGGVGPANYGYTF. The CDR3 DNA follows: TGTGCCAGCAGCTTAGGCGGTGTGGGGCCAGCTAACTATGGCTACACCTTC.

V is TRBV18 and J is TRBJ1-1; no definite D call. Trimming pared 3 bases from V and 4 bases from J, leaving 12 bases between. Germline CDR1 and CDR2: KGHSH and LQKENI. This CDR3 comprises 14 residues. CDR3 region: CASSPSISATEAFF. CDR3 sequence (DNA): TGTGCCAGCTCACCGAGCATTTCAGCCACTGAAGCTTTCTTT.

The rearrangement joins TRBV7-9 to TRBJ2-2; D is undetermined. This CDR3 has 11 amino acids. Trimming shortened V by 5 bases and J by 9 bases, and 7 bases separated the two germline ends. CDR1 is SEHNR, CDR2 FQNEAQ, per germline (reference sequence). DNA for the CDR3: TGTGCCAGCAGCCCGTCCTGGGAGCTGTTTTTT. As protein: CASSPSWELFF. Combining the CDR3 with reference TRBV7-9 and TRBJ2-2 gives the whole variable domain DTGVSQNPRHKITKRGQNVTFRCDPISEHNRLYWYRQTLGQGPEFLTYFQNEAQLEKSRLLSDRFSAERPKGSFSTLEIQRTEQGDSAMYLCASSPSWELFFGEGSRLTVL.

This chain uses TRBV15 with TRBJ1-2; no definite D call. Germline V lookup: CDR1 LNHNV, CDR2 YYDKDF (reference sequence). V gave up 1 base and J gave up 7 bases, with 10 bases separating them. The CDR3 consists of 13 residues. The CDR3 sequence: CATSRGDRGGYTF. The CDR3, as DNA: TGTGCCACCAGCAGAGGCGACCGGGGTGGCTACACCTTC.

The rearrangement joins TRBV4-3 to TRBJ2-1; 9 bases match TRBD1. The germline V gene encodes CDR1 LGHNA and CDR2 YSLEER. This CDR3 comprises 17 residues. V shed 1 base, J shed 4 bases, and the junction held 8 bases outside the gene matches. The CDR3 spells CASSQAWTGDLYNEQFF. DNA of the CDR3: TGCGCCAGCAGCCAAGCGTGGACAGGGGATTTGTACAATGAGCAGTTCTTC.

This chain links TRBV29-1 with TRBJ2-1; TRBD1 agrees at 8 bases. The V gene end was trimmed by 4 bases and the J gene end by 1 base; junction bases not matched to a gene: 3. Germline V lookup: CDR1 SQVTM, CDR2 ANQGSEA. The CDR3 sequence is 14 residues long. The CDR3 loop reads CSVVRQGSYNEQFF. The CDR3 nucleotides read TGCAGCGTTGTACGACAGGGGTCCTACAATGAGCAGTTCTTC.

The chain carries TRBV28 and TRBJ2-7; TRBD1 or TRBD2 may be the D gene (5 bases each). The CDR3 is made up of 15 amino acids. V was cut by 3 bases and J by 0 bases, with 12 bases left in between. Germline lookup yields CDR1 MDHEN and CDR2 SYDVKM. The CDR3 protein is CASSFKGPSSYEQYF. CDR3 nucleotides: TGTGCCAGCAGTTTCAAGGGACCTAGCTCCTACGAGCAGTACTTC.

The chain combines TRBV9 with TRBJ2-3; D gene ambiguous. This CDR3 spans 14 amino acids. Trimming stripped 0 bases from V and 2 bases from J, with 7 bases between. Germline V gives CDR1 SGDLS, CDR2 YYNGEE. CDR3 amino acids: CASSVDRSTDTQYF. CDR3 sequence (DNA): TGTGCCAGCAGCGTAGATAGATCCACAGATACGCAGTATTTT.

This clone was observed at least ten times. The rearrangement joins TRBV6-1 to TRBJ2-2; D unresolved. The CDR3 is 13 amino acids. CDR1 is MNHNS and CDR2 is SASEGT in the germline V gene. V was cut by 1 base and J by 3 bases, with 3 bases left in between. CDR3 in amino acids: CASSEGDTGELFF. The CDR3 DNA reads as TGTGCCAGCAGTGAAGGGGACACCGGGGAGCTGTTTTTT.

The chain joins TRBV11-2 to TRBJ1-1, with 7 nucleotides matching TRBD1. The CDR3 is made up of 14 amino acids. Germline V gene lookup returns CDR1 SGHAT and CDR2 FQNNGV. Trimming removed 7 bases from V and 9 bases from J; junction bases left unmatched: 14. The CDR3 protein is CASTGEVDRKKAFF. The CDR3 DNA reads as TGTGCCAGCACCGGAGAGGTGGACAGGAAAAAAGCTTTCTTT.

This chain links TRBV19 with TRBJ1-5; tentative D call: TRBD1 (5 bases). The V end was cut by 5 bases, the J end by 0 bases, with 17 bases between. Germline V gene lookup returns CDR1 LNHDA and CDR2 SQIVND (reference sequence). The CDR3 runs 17 residues. The CDR3 DNA sequence: TGTGCCAGTAGTGTTGCCAGGGAGGAAACTAGCAATCAGCCCCAGCATTTT. As protein: CASSVAREETSNQPQHF. The complete variable domain, with remaining parts taken from reference TRBV19 and TRBJ1-5, reads DGGITQSPKYLFRKEGQNVTLSCEQNLNHDAMYWYRQDPGQGLRLIYYSQIVNDFQKGDIAEGYSVSREKKESFPLTVTSAQKNPTAFYLCASSVAREETSNQPQHFGDGTRLSIL.

The gene calls are TRBV28 and TRBJ1-2, with 9 bases that match TRBD1. Per the germline V gene, CDR1 is MDHEN and CDR2 is SYDVKM. After removal of 6 bases from V and 1 base from J, the junction contained 6 bases not matched to a gene. The CDR3 has 15 residues. The CDR3 region is CASRSQGAFNYGYTF. In DNA form, the CDR3 reads TGTGCCAGCAGGTCACAGGGGGCCTTTAACTATGGCTACACCTTC.

This chain connects TRBV13 to TRBJ2-7, with TRBD2 matching 8 bases. V dropped 5 bases and J dropped 3; count of bases not matched to a gene: 9. CDR3 length equals 15 residues. CDR1 is PRHDT, CDR2 FYEKMQ, per germline (reference sequence). CDR3 sequence reads: CASSPRGSGSYEQYF. The CDR3 nucleotides read TGTGCCAGCAGCCCTCGGGGAAGCGGGAGCTACGAGCAGTACTTC.

The chain joins TRBV2 to TRBJ2-6; the match to TRBD1 covers 11 bases. Germline lookup yields CDR1 SNHLY and CDR2 FYNNEI. The ends lost 5 bases at V and 0 bases at J; junction bases unmatched: 6. The CDR3 totals 18 residues. CDR3 in DNA: TGTGCCAGCAGTCCTCGGACAGGGGGCGACTCTGGGGCCAACGTCCTGACTTTC. Translation: CASSPRTGGDSGANVLTF.

The rearrangement joins TRBV10-3 to TRBJ2-2, with D perhaps TRBD2 (6 bases). The CDR3 spans 15 residues. Germline CDR1 and CDR2: ENHRY and SYGVKD. Trimming stripped 2 bases from V and 7 bases from J, with 14 bases between. CDR3 nucleotide sequence: TGTGCCATCAGTGAGAGACTAGGAAATATCGGGGAGCTGTTTTTT. It yields the protein CAISERLGNIGELFF.

The chain carries TRBV28 and TRBJ2-1; the D is unclear. The CDR3 has 13 residues. Germline V lookup: CDR1 MDHEN, CDR2 SYDVKM. V gave up 5 bases and J gave up 15 bases, with 20 bases separating them. This CDR3 reads CASSPALEFSLFF. CDR3 sequence (DNA): TGTGCCAGCAGTCCGGCTTTGGAGTTTTCGCTGTTCTTC.

V is TRBV5-4 and J is TRBJ2-6; TRBD1 matches at 12 bases. The CDR3 contains 18 residues. CDR1 SGHNT and CDR2 YYREEE come from the germline V gene (reference sequence). The ends lost 4 bases at V and 0 bases at J; junction bases unmatched: 5. The CDR3 DNA reads TGTGCCAGCAGCCGGGGACAGGGGGCGTTCTCTGGGGCCAACGTCCTGACTTTC. Its protein is CASSRGQGAFSGANVLTF.

The chain employs TRBV5-8 and TRBJ2-3; unclear D gene. There are 15 residues in the CDR3. Trimming took 5 bases from V and 9 from J, leaving 22 bases between them. Germline V gene lookup returns CDR1 SGHTS and CDR2 YDEGEE. CDR3 nucleotide sequence: TGTGCCAGCAGTTTTGGCGCCCAGGTCCGGCAGACGCAGTATTTT. Its protein product is CASSFGAQVRQTQYF. Based on the CDR3 plus reference TRBV5-8 and TRBJ2-3, the full variable domain is EAGVTQSPTHLIKTRGQQATLRCSPISGHTSVYWYQQALGLGLQFLLWYDEGEERNRGNFPPRFSGRQFPNYSSELNVNALELEDSALYLCASSFGAQVRQTQYFGPGTRLTVL.

The chain recombines TRBV18 with TRBJ2-2, with 7 nucleotides matching TRBD1. The CDR3 is 16 amino acids. Losses at the gene ends were 3 bases for V and 2 bases for J; bases not matched to a gene: 6. Germline assignment: CDR1 KGHSH and CDR2 LQKENI. The CDR3 sequence is CASSPQTGSNTGELFF. DNA for the CDR3: TGTGCCAGCTCACCTCAGACAGGGAGCAACACCGGGGAGCTGTTTTTT.

The rearrangement uses TRBV19 and TRBJ1-6; 7 bases are shared with TRBD1. The J segment lost 8 bases and the V segment lost 4 bases, leaving 2 bases of the junction unmatched. CDR1 LNHDA and CDR2 SQIVND come from the germline V gene (reference sequence). This CDR3 is built from 13 residues. CDR3 protein: CASSTQGDSPLHF. In DNA form, the CDR3 reads TGTGCCAGTAGTACGCAGGGGGATTCACCCCTCCACTTT.

For the CDR3, the DNA is TGTGCCAGCAGCGTAGGCGTCTCTGGGGCCAACGTCCTGACTTTC. Protein sequence: CASSVGVSGANVLTF. This rearrangement joins TRBV9 to TRBJ2-6; D ambiguous. The length of the CDR3 is 15 residues. Germline lookup yields CDR1 SGDLS and CDR2 YYNGEE. With 0 bases removed from V and 0 bases from J, the gap between germline ends came to 4 bases.